The 8 T cell receptor beta chains presented below share a single source sample, sequenced in a study of Tregs in tolerant kidney transplant recipients. TCRdb's table, derived via immunoSEQ multiplex PCR, lists solely in-frame clones and lacks some. The sample includes about 64,000 clones, about 89% of them seen just once. Related graft donors supplied nonmyeloablative bone marrow transplants, and mixed chimerism was transient. Sequencing was performed on CD4+ T cells from blood (PBMCs), taken 6 months after the transplant. The receptor set was obtained from a human patient who received a combined kidney and bone marrow transplant. These T cells may partly come from the graft donor.

This chain links TRBV2 with TRBJ2-1; 9 bases are a match to TRBD1. The length of the CDR3 is 14 residues. The V and J ends lost 8 bases and 2 bases, in that order; junction bases with no gene match: 4. Germline CDR1 is SNHLY and CDR2 is FYNNEI. The CDR3 DNA reads TGTGCCAGCGGCCGGGACAGGGCCTACAATGAGCAGTTCTTC. This translates into CASGRDRAYNEQFF. The full variable domain, rest sourced from reference TRBV2 and TRBJ2-1, is EPEVTQTPSHQVTQMGQEVILRCVPISNHLYFYWYRQILGQKVEFLVSFYNNEISEKSEIFDDQFSVERPDGSNFTLKIRSTKLEDSAMYFCASGRDRAYNEQFFGPGTRLTVL.

This clone was detected only a few times. The rearrangement links TRBV11-3 to TRBJ2-1, with D perhaps matching TRBD2 (6 bases). Germline lookup yields CDR1 SGHNT and CDR2 YENEEA. The CDR3 spans 18 residues. Trimming stripped 0 bases from V and 0 bases from J, with 15 bases between. The CDR3 sequence: CASSLDRSGPNSYNEQFF. In DNA, the CDR3 is TGTGCCAGCAGCTTAGACCGGAGCGGGCCTAACTCCTACAATGAGCAGTTCTTC.

The chain has TRBV30 and TRBJ2-5, with 8 bases that match TRBD1. The germline V gene has CDR1 GTSNPN and CDR2 SVGIG (reference sequence). V trimming: 4 bases; J trimming: 5 bases; junction bases outside the gene matches: 6. The CDR3 has 13 amino acids. The CDR3: CAWIPGGWETQYF. CDR3 DNA sequence: TGTGCCTGGATCCCAGGGGGCTGGGAGACCCAGTACTTC.

This clone showed up just once. The V gene is TRBV5-6, the J gene TRBJ1-5; 9 bases align to TRBD1. CDR3 length: 15 amino acids. Germline V CDR1 and CDR2: SGHDT, YYEEEE. The V segment lost 4 bases and the J segment 7 bases; nucleotides outside the gene matches: 9. As DNA, the CDR3 is TGTGCCAGCAGCGCGGGGACAGGGCGAAGCCAGCCCCAGCATTTT. Amino acids: CASSAGTGRSQPQHF.

This clone appeared a few times. J is TRBJ1-5 and V is TRBV7-3, with a tentative D call TRBD1 (5 bases). V was pared by 2 bases and J by 7 bases, with 12 bases between. The CDR3 is 14 residues long. Germline V gene sequence: CDR1 SGHTA, CDR2 FQGTGA. The CDR3 DNA is TGTGCCAGCAGCTTAGGGGGGGGTCAACAGCCCCAGCATTTT. This codes for CASSLGGGQQPQHF.

This clone has a single count. The chain is built from TRBV30 and TRBJ2-7; 13 nucleotides agree with TRBD2. Trimming cost V 5 bases and J 4 bases; bases outside gene matches: 11. CDR3 length: 16 residues. The germline V gene encodes CDR1 GTSNPN and CDR2 SVGIG (reference sequence). CDR3 residues: CAWGLAGEVGIYEQYF. In DNA form, the CDR3 reads TGTGCCTGGGGACTAGCGGGAGAGGTGGGTATATACGAGCAGTACTTC.

Note on this clone: The same CDR3 also results from other DNA sequences found in this sample. This chain connects TRBV19 to TRBJ1-2, with 10 bases identical to TRBD1. The trim removed 4 bases at V and 4 bases at J, leaving 0 bases unmatched. The germline CDR1 and CDR2 sequences are LNHDA and SQIVND (reference sequence). The CDR3 extends over 13 amino acids. The chain's CDR3 is CASSRDRGYGYTF. CDR3 DNA sequence: TGTGCCAGTAGTAGGGACAGGGGCTATGGCTACACCTTC.

In this sample, this clone turned up a few times. DNA of the CDR3: TGTGCCAGCAGCCCCTCGGGGGAAGGGGACACTGAAGCTTTCTTT. It encodes CASSPSGEGDTEAFF. The chain links TRBV28 to TRBJ1-1, with D tentatively TRBD1 (5 bases). With 6 bases removed from V and 3 bases from J, the gap between germline ends came to 17 bases. The germline V gene has CDR1 MDHEN and CDR2 SYDVKM. This CDR3 is built from 15 residues.